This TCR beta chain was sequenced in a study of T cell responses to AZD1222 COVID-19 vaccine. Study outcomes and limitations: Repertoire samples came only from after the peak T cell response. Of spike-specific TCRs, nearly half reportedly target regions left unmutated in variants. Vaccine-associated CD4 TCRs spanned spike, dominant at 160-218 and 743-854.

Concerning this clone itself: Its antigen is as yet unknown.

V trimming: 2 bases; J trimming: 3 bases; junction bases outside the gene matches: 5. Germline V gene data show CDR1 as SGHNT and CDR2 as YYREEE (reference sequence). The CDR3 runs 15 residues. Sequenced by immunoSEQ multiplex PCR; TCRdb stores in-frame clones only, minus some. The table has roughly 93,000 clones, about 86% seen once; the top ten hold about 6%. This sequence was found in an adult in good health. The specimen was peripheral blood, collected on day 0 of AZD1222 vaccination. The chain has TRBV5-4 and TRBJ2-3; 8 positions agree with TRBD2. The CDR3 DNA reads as TGTGCCAGCAGCTTAGCGGGAGTAACGACAGATACGCAGTATTTT. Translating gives CASSLAGVTTDTQYF.